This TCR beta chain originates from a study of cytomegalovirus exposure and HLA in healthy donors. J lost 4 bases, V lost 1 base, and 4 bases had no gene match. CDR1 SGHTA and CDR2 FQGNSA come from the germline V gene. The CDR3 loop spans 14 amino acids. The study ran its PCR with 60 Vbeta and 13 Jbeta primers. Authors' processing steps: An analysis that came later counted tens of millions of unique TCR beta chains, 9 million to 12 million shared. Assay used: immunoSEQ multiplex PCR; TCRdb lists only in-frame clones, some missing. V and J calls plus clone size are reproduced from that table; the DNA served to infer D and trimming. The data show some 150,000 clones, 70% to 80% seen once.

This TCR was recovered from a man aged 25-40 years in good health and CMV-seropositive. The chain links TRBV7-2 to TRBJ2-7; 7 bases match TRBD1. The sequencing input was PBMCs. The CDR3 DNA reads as TGTGCCAGCAGCTTAGACAGGGGCCCTTACGAGCAGTACTTC. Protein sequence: CASSLDRGPYEQYF.